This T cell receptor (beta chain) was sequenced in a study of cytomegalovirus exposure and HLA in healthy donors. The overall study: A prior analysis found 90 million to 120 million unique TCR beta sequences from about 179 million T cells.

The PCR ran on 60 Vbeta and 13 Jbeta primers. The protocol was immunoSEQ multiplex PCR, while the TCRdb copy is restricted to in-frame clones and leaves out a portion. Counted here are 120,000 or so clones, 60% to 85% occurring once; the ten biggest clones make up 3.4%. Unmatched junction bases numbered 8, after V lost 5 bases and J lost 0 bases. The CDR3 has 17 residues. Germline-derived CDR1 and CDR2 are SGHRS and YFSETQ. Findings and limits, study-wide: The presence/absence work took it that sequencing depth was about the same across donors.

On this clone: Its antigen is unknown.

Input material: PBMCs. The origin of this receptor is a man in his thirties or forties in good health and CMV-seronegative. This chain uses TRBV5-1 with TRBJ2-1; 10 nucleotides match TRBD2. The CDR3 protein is CASRLAGGRSSYNEQFF. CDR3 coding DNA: TGCGCCAGCAGGTTAGCGGGAGGCCGGAGCTCCTACAATGAGCAGTTCTTC.